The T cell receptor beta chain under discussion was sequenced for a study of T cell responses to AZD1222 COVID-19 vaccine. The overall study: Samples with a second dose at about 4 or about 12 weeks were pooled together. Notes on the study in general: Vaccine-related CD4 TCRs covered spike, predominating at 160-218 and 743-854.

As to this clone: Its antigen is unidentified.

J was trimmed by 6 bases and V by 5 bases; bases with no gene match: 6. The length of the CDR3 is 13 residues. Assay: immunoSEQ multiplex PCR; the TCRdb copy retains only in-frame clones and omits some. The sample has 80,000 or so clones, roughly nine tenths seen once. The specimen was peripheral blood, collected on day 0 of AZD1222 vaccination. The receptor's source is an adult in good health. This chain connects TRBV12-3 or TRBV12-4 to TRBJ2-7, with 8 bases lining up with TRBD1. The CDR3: CASSIGTGGEQYF. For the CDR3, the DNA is TGTGCCAGCAGTATTGGGACAGGTGGCGAGCAGTACTTC.